The 28 T cell receptor beta chains in this list originate from one sample, sequenced in a study of PD-L1 blockade in urothelial cancer. Repertoires were generated with immunoSEQ multiplex PCR, while TCRdb's copy carries only in-frame clones and drops some. The sample lists about 120,000 clones, approximately 85% occurring once. Time point in this sample: peripheral blood 6 weeks after treatment start. The sequences come from PBMCs, collected around atezolizumab (anti-PD-L1) treatment. The receptors come from a man over 45 with urothelial cancer.

In its sample, this clone was seen a few times. The chain has TRBV18 and TRBJ1-6, with 7 bases that match TRBD1. Looked up from germline, CDR1 is KGHSH and CDR2 is LQKENI. V was clipped by 6 bases and J by 7 bases; unmatched bases: 6. CDR3 length: 14 amino acids. The CDR3 sequence is CASSRDSQNSPLHF. The CDR3, as DNA: TGTGCCAGCTCCAGGGACAGCCAAAATTCACCCCTCCACTTT.

V usage is TRBV5-1 and J usage is TRBJ2-3; TRBD1 matches 8 bases. This CDR3 has 16 residues. CDR1 is SGHRS, CDR2 YFSETQ, per germline. The V and J ends lost 4 bases and 1 base, in that order; junction bases with no gene match: 8. For the CDR3, the DNA is TGCGCCAGCAGCGTCGACAGGGGTGATGGCACAGATACGCAGTATTTT. This gives the protein CASSVDRGDGTDTQYF.

The V gene is TRBV28, the J gene TRBJ2-6; D is perhaps TRBD2 (7 bases). The CDR3 extends over 16 amino acids. Looked up from germline, CDR1 is MDHEN and CDR2 is SYDVKM. V lost 6 bases to trimming and J lost 3 bases, with 15 bases between them. As DNA, the CDR3 is TGTGCCAGCAGCTTGGGGGGGCTGGGTGGGGCCAACGTCCTGACTTTC. It codes for CASSLGGLGGANVLTF.

J is TRBJ2-7 and V is TRBV6-6; tentatively, D is TRBD2 (6 bases). The V gene's germline CDR1 is MNHNY and CDR2 SVGAGI (reference sequence). The V end was cut by 0 bases, the J end by 1 base, with 10 bases between. The CDR3 consists of 15 residues. CDR3 loop: CASSYSLGGSYEQYF. Here the CDR3 DNA reads TGTGCCAGCAGTTACTCCCTAGGAGGGTCCTACGAGCAGTACTTC.

This clone came up a few times. The chain combines TRBV28 with TRBJ1-2; TRBD1 matches 10 bases. The CDR3 loop spans 16 amino acids. Germline V gene sequence: CDR1 MDHEN, CDR2 SYDVKM. J lost 8 bases, V lost 5 bases, and 14 bases had no gene match. CDR3 DNA: TGTGCCAGCAGTATCCTTGGACAGGGGGGATTGGGCGGCTACACCTTC. Protein: CASSILGQGGLGGYTF.

The rearrangement links TRBV9 to TRBJ2-3; 9 bases fit TRBD2. The CDR3 consists of 16 residues. Trimming cost V 3 bases and J 1 base; bases outside gene matches: 6. Germline values: CDR1 SGDLS, CDR2 YYNGEE. The CDR3 sequence is CASSGGEREGTDTQYF. The CDR3 coding sequence is TGTGCCAGCAGCGGAGGGGAGCGGGAGGGCACAGATACGCAGTATTTT.

In regard to this clone: At the DNA level, this CDR3 is encoded by other sequences in the same sample as well. This chain links TRBV19 with TRBJ2-5, with 7 bases matching TRBD2. Germline lookup yields CDR1 LNHDA and CDR2 SQIVND (reference sequence). With 4 bases clipped from V and 1 base from J, the junction kept 0 bases outside the gene matches. This CDR3 region has 13 residues. The CDR3 DNA sequence: TGTGCCAGTAGTAGCGGGAGCCAAGAGACCCAGTACTTC. It codes for CASSSGSQETQYF.

This clone came up a few times. This sequence joins TRBV7-9 and TRBJ1-2, with a tentative D call TRBD1 (5 bases). Trimming stripped 4 bases from V and 0 bases from J, with 12 bases between. CDR1 SEHNR and CDR2 FQNEAQ come from the germline V gene (reference sequence). The CDR3 has 15 amino acids. The CDR3 protein is CASSSRDYTNYGYTF. The CDR3 region has the DNA TGTGCCAGCAGCTCCCGGGACTACACTAACTATGGCTACACCTTC. Full variable domain (rest looked up from reference TRBV7-9 and TRBJ1-2): DTGVSQNPRHKITKRGQNVTFRCDPISEHNRLYWYRQTLGQGPEFLTYFQNEAQLEKSRLLSDRFSAERPKGSFSTLEIQRTEQGDSAMYLCASSSRDYTNYGYTFGSGTRLTVV.

The gene calls are TRBV27 and TRBJ2-3; 10 nucleotides agree with TRBD2. The germline V gene encodes CDR1 MNHEY and CDR2 SMNVEV (reference sequence). Trimming removed 2 bases from V and 0 bases from J; junction bases left unmatched: 2. CDR3 length: 16 amino acids. The CDR3 here is CASSLGTSVSTDTQYF. CDR3 sequence (DNA): TGTGCCAGCAGTTTAGGGACTAGCGTTAGCACAGATACGCAGTATTTT.

The J gene is TRBJ2-7, the V gene TRBV13, with a possible D match to TRBD2 (6 bases). Between the trimmed V and J ends, which lost 1 base and 0 bases, there was a span of 10 bases. This CDR3 contains 15 residues. Germline-derived CDR1 and CDR2 are PRHDT and FYEKMQ (reference sequence). In nucleotides, the CDR3 is TGTGCCAGCAGCTTAGCGCTAGCGCCCTCCTACGAGCAGTACTTC. Translation: CASSLALAPSYEQYF.

The rearrangement joins TRBV28 to TRBJ1-1; 7 nucleotides align to TRBD1. V lost 5 bases to trimming and J lost 6 bases; unmatched junction nucleotides: 12. The germline CDR1 and CDR2 sequences are MDHEN and SYDVKM. There are 15 residues in the CDR3. Written as DNA, the CDR3 is TGTGCCAGCAGTCCCCGGCTGACTCAGGGGGCTGAAGCTTTCTTT. This encodes CASSPRLTQGAEAFF.

This rearrangement joins TRBV9 to TRBJ2-3; D is undetermined. V lost 0 bases and J 3 bases, leaving 8 bases between the germline ends. The CDR3 totals 14 residues. The germline V gene has CDR1 SGDLS and CDR2 YYNGEE. CDR3 in amino acids: CASSVAGRTDTQYF. The DNA for the CDR3 is TGTGCCAGCAGCGTAGCAGGCAGAACAGATACGCAGTATTTT. The entire variable domain, with the rest obtained from reference TRBV9 and TRBJ2-3, is as follows: DSGVTQTPKHLITATGQRVTLRCSPRSGDLSVYWYQQSLDQGLQFLIQYYNGEERAKGNILERFSAQQFPDLHSELNLSSLELGDSALYFCASSVAGRTDTQYFGPGTRLTVL.

The chain uses TRBV5-1 and TRBJ1-2, with 7 bases that match TRBD1. Germline assignment: CDR1 SGHRS and CDR2 YFSETQ. This CDR3 comprises 15 residues. The V and J ends lost 0 bases and 7 bases, in that order; junction bases with no gene match: 9. The DNA of the CDR3 is TGCGCCAGCAGCTTGGCCGACAGGGTGGCTAGTGGCTACACCTTC. It translates to CASSLADRVASGYTF.

V gene TRBV7-3 combines with J gene TRBJ2-3; 7 positions match TRBD1. The CDR3 runs 15 residues. CDR1 SGHTA and CDR2 FQGTGA come from the germline V gene. Losses at the gene ends were 1 base for V and 4 bases for J; bases not matched to a gene: 5. The CDR3 nucleotides are TGTGCCAGCAGCTTAATGGACAGGCAGGCAGATACGCAGTATTTT. Amino acid sequence: CASSLMDRQADTQYF.

CDR3 region: CASSLVRREDWTDTQYF. In DNA form, the CDR3 reads TGTGCCAGCAGCTTAGTCAGGCGGGAGGATTGGACAGATACGCAGTATTTT. The rearrangement uses TRBV7-2 and TRBJ2-3; TRBD2 matches at 8 bases. Germline V lookup: CDR1 SGHTA, CDR2 FQGNSA. V gave up 1 base and J gave up 3 bases; unmatched junction bases: 9. The CDR3 loop spans 17 amino acids.

The V call is TRBV6-6, the J call TRBJ2-3; no clear D gene. The ends were cut back, 4 bases at V and 0 bases at J, with 8 bases in the middle. The germline CDR1 and CDR2 sequences are MNHNY and SVGAGI (reference sequence). This CDR3 comprises 14 residues. The CDR3 nucleotides read TGTGCCAGCAGTTTCTTCACTAGCACAGATACGCAGTATTTT. Protein product: CASSFFTSTDTQYF.

The gene calls are TRBV7-2 and TRBJ2-5; TRBD2 matches 13 bases. J gave up 2 bases and V 6 bases, and 0 bases lay outside the gene matches. Germline V CDR1 and CDR2: SGHTA, FQGNSA. The CDR3 covers 14 residues. CDR3 region: CASRTSGGQETQYF. DNA of the CDR3: TGTGCCAGCAGGACTAGCGGGGGGCAAGAGACCCAGTACTTC.

V gene TRBV2 combines with J gene TRBJ1-3; D remains unclear. Germline V CDR1 and CDR2: SNHLY, FYNNEI. V was pared by 4 bases and J by 2 bases, with 9 bases between. The length of the CDR3 is 14 residues. The CDR3, as DNA: TGTGCCAGCAGTGTTGGCAGAACTGGAAACACCATATATTTT. This sequence encodes CASSVGRTGNTIYF.

The chain joins TRBV7-2 to TRBJ2-3; D uncertain. The CDR3 totals 12 residues. Germline V lookup: CDR1 SGHTA, CDR2 FQGNSA. The V gene lost 6 bases and the J gene lost 2 bases, with 6 bases spanning the gap. For the CDR3, the DNA is TGTGCCAGCAGGGCGGACACAGATACGCAGTATTTT. This codes for CASRADTDTQYF.

The J gene is TRBJ2-2, the V gene TRBV2; 12 nucleotides align to TRBD2. The germline gives CDR1 SNHLY, CDR2 FYNNEI. There are 15 residues in the CDR3. After removal of 5 bases from V and 6 bases from J, the junction contained 4 bases not matched to a gene. The CDR3 spells CASSNLAGGPGELFF. As DNA, the CDR3 is TGTGCCAGCAGTAATCTAGCGGGAGGGCCCGGGGAGCTGTTTTTT.

CDR3 sequence (DNA): TGTGCCAGCATTCTGGACAGGGGAAACACTGAAGCTTTCTTT. Translation gives CASILDRGNTEAFF. The rearrangement links TRBV28 to TRBJ1-1; 9 bases are a match to TRBD1. After removal of 7 bases from V and 2 bases from J, the junction contained 5 bases not matched to a gene. This CDR3 region has 14 residues. Per germline, CDR1 MDHEN and CDR2 SYDVKM.

The chain recombines TRBV5-1 with TRBJ2-1; 11 nucleotides align to TRBD1. Looked up from germline, CDR1 is SGHRS and CDR2 is YFSETQ. The CDR3 runs 18 residues. V lost 1 base and J lost 6; bases outside the gene matches: 12. CDR3 sequence (DNA): TGCGCCAGCAGCTTGATTGATTCTCCGGGACAGGGGGGCAATGAGCAGTTCTTC. As protein: CASSLIDSPGQGGNEQFF.

In its sample, this clone was seen a few times. The chain carries TRBV20-1 and TRBJ1-1; D not certain. Trimming shortened V by 5 bases and J by 5 bases, and 9 bases separated the two germline ends. The CDR3 totals 11 residues. Germline V CDR1 and CDR2: DFQATT, SNEGSKA (reference sequence). CDR3 residues: CSARLTTEAFF. In DNA form, the CDR3 reads TGCAGTGCTCGACTCACAACTGAAGCTTTCTTT.

The chain recombines TRBV2 with TRBJ2-2; D is unclear. Germline CDR1 reads SNHLY; CDR2 reads FYNNEI. Trimming cost V 2 bases and J 4 bases, with 5 bases left between them. The CDR3 consists of 13 residues. The CDR3 loop reads CASSEFRTGELFF. In nucleotides, the CDR3 is TGTGCCAGCAGTGAATTCCGCACCGGGGAGCTGTTTTTT.

CDR3 loop: CASSQGQSGLNEQFF. The DNA for the CDR3 is TGTGCCAGCTCTCAAGGACAGTCCGGCCTCAATGAGCAGTTCTTC. The chain couples TRBV18 to TRBJ2-1, with a possible D match to TRBD1 (6 bases). The germline gives CDR1 KGHSH, CDR2 LQKENI. The CDR3 totals 15 residues. V dropped 6 bases and J dropped 6 bases, with 18 bases sitting between them. The variable domain in full, completed from reference TRBV18 and TRBJ2-1, reads NAGVMQNPRHLVRRRGQEARLRCSPMKGHSHVYWYRQLPEEGLKFMVYLQKENIIDESGMPKERFSAEFPKEGPSILRIQQVVRGDSAAYFCASSQGQSGLNEQFFGPGTRLTVL.

The V gene is TRBV30, the J gene TRBJ2-1; D gene unclear. Germline CDR1 is GTSNPN and CDR2 is SVGIG (reference sequence). The CDR3 sequence is 13 residues long. V lost 5 bases to trimming and J lost 2 bases, with 10 bases between them. Here the CDR3 reads CAWGRSPYNEQFF. CDR3 nucleotides: TGTGCCTGGGGCCGTTCCCCCTACAATGAGCAGTTCTTC.

The gene calls are TRBV27 and TRBJ2-3, with 8 nucleotides matching TRBD1. The germline V gene encodes CDR1 MNHEY and CDR2 SMNVEV (reference sequence). CDR3 length: 15 amino acids. J lost 2 bases, V lost 6 bases, and 7 bases had no gene match. DNA of the CDR3: TGTGCCAGCAGAAGGACAGGGATGCCCACAGATACGCAGTATTTT. As protein: CASRRTGMPTDTQYF.

J is TRBJ2-1 and V is TRBV6-6; possible D gene TRBD2, 6 bases. The length of the CDR3 is 15 residues. The germline V gene has CDR1 MNHNY and CDR2 SVGAGI (reference sequence). The V end was cut by 6 bases, the J end by 0 bases, with 12 bases between. The CDR3, as DNA: TGTGCCAGCAGGCCCTTGGACTACTCCTACAATGAGCAGTTCTTC. Translating it yields CASRPLDYSYNEQFF.